The clone carrying this T cell receptor beta chain appeared many times. Its cognate antigen is unknown. Scientists made TCR beta libraries using quantitative 5'-RACE with molecular barcodes. TCRdb analysed the 5' RACE reads with MiXCR anew, one entry per CDR3 protein. The table lists some 100,000 distinct CDR3 sequences, roughly 8.3% of them singletons, with 9.9% in the top ten. CDR3 length: 17 residues. V dropped 0 bases and J dropped 3; count of bases not matched to a gene: 7. The germline gives CDR1 SGHAT, CDR2 FQNNGV. The data are from a study of CD8 T cells in ankylosing spondylitis. Study-wide points: Seemingly characteristic of ankylosing spondylitis blood was a TCR beta motif consisting of under ten highly homologous variants. Prior literature has documented some motif variants in synovial fluid and blood from reactive arthritis.

The sequenced sample was blood, either unsorted or a sorted T cell fraction (not recorded which). This receptor was taken from a male donor with ankylosing spondylitis or in good health (not recorded which). This sequence joins TRBV11-2 and TRBJ2-7, with 11 bases identical to TRBD2. In nucleotides, the CDR3 is TGTGCCAGCAGCTTAGATTGGGGACTAGCGGACAGCTACGAGCAGTACTTC. This codes for CASSLDWGLADSYEQYF. Full variable domain (missing parts from reference TRBV11-2 and TRBJ2-7): EAGVAQSPRYKIIEKRQSVAFWCNPISGHATLYWYQQILGQGPKLLIQFQNNGVVDDSQLPKDRFSAERLKGVDSTLKIQPAKLEDSAVYLCASSLDWGLADSYEQYFGPGTRLTVT.